This T cell receptor beta chain was captured by sequencing in a study of cytomegalovirus exposure and HLA in healthy donors. General study findings and limits: Judged likely to be a sequencing artifact was a cluster of highly shared sequence variants.

In regard to this clone: What it recognizes is unknown.

Deletions cut 10 bases from V and 1 base from J, with 11 bases between. The germline CDR1 and CDR2 sequences are MGHRA and YSYEKL. This CDR3 has 13 residues. The PCR contained 60 Vbeta and 13 Jbeta primers. The method was immunoSEQ multiplex PCR; TCRdb's version includes in-frame clones alone and lacks a portion of them. Altogether roughly 150,000 clones are present, 60% to 80% being singletons, with the ten largest covering about 11%. The chain carries TRBV4-1 and TRBJ1-5; D possibly corresponds to TRBD1 (5 bases). Sample: PBMCs. This receptor was taken from a man younger than 35 in good health and CMV-seropositive. The CDR3 DNA is TGCGCCACCGGGGGGGAGAGCAATCAGCCCCAGCATTTT. It yields the protein CATGGESNQPQHF.